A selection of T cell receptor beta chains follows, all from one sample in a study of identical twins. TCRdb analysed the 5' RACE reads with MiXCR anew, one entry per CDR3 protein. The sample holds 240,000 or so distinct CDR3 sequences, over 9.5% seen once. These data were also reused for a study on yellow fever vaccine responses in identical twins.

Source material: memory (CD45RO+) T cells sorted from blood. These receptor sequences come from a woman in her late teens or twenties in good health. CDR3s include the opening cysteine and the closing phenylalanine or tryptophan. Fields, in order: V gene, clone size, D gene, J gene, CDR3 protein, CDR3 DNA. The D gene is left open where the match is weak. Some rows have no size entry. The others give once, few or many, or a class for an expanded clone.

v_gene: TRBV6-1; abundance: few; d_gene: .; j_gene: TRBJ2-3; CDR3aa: CASRQRQASTDTQYF; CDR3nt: TGTGCCAGCCGCCAAAGACAGGCTAGCACAGATACGCAGTATTTT
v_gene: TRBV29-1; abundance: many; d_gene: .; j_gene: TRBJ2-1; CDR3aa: CSARGRASYNEQFF; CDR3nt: TGCAGCGCCCGGGGGAGAGCTTCCTACAATGAGCAGTTCTTC
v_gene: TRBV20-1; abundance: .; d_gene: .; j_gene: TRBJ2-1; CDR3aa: CSAIPVTSTLRNEQFF; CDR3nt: TGCAGTGCTATTCCCGTAACTAGCACCCTCCGTAATGAGCAGTTCTTC
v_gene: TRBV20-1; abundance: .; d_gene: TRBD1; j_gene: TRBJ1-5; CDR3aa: CSASRGGSQPQHF; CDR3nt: TGCAGTGCTAGCCGAGGGGGCAGTCAGCCCCAGCATTTT
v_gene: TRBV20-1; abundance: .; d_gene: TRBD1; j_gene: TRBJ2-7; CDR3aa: CSAREPGTGSYEQYF; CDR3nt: TGCAGTGCTAGAGAACCCGGGACAGGTTCCTACGAGCAGTACTTC
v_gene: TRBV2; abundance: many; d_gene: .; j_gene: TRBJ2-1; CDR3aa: CASSEGRRVAYNEQFF; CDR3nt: TGTGCCAGCAGTGAAGGGAGGAGGGTAGCCTACAATGAGCAGTTCTTC
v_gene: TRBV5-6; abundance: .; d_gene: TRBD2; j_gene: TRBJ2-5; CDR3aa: CASSQRSGSETQYF; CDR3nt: TGTGCCAGCAGCCAGCGTAGCGGGAGCGAGACCCAGTACTTC
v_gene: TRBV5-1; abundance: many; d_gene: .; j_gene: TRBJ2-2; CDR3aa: CASSPGDRNTGELFF; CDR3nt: TGCGCCAGCAGCCCAGGGGATCGTAACACCGGGGAGCTGTTTTTT
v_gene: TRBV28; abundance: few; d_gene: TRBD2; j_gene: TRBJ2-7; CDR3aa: CASSLWGLAGAYEQYF; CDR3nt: TGTGCCAGCAGTTTATGGGGGTTAGCGGGAGCATACGAGCAGTACTTC
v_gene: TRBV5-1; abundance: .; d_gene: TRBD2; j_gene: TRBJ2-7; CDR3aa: CASSLVLAGGYYSYEQYF; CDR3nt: TGCGCCAGCAGCTTGGTTTTAGCGGGGGGATACTACTCCTACGAGCAGTACTTC
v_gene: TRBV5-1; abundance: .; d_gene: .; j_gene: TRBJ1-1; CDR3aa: CASSRAGDGTEAFF; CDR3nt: TGCGCCAGCAGCCGGGCGGGAGATGGCACTGAAGCTTTCTTT
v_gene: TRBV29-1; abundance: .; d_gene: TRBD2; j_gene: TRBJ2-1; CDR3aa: CSVAGLAGVNEQFF; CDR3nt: TGCAGCGTAGCAGGACTAGCGGGAGTAAATGAGCAGTTCTTC
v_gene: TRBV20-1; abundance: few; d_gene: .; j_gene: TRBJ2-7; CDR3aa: CSATLAGYEQYF; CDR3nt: TGCAGTGCTACCCTCGCGGGGTACGAGCAGTACTTC
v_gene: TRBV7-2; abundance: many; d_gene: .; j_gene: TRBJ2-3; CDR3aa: CASSLGQGITDTQYF; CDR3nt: TGTGCCAGCAGCTTAGGGCAGGGGATCACAGATACGCAGTATTTT
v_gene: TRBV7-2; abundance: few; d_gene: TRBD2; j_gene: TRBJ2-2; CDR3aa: CASSLSSRLAGYTGELFF; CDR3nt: TGTGCCAGCAGCTTATCCTCAAGACTAGCGGGCTACACCGGGGAGCTGTTTTTT
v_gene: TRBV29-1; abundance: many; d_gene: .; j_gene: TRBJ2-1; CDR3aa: CSAALGNEQFF; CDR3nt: TGCAGCGCCGCTCTTGGGAATGAGCAGTTCTTC
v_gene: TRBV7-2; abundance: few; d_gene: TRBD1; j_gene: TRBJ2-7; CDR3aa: CASRSTGGYEQYF; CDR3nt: TGTGCCAGCAGGTCAACAGGGGGCTACGAGCAGTACTTC
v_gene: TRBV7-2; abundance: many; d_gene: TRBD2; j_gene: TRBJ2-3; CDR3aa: CASSFGGGTDTQYF; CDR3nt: TGTGCCAGCAGCTTTGGGGGAGGGACAGATACGCAGTATTTT
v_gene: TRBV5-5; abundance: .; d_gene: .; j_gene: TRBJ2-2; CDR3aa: CASSWDGVGELFF; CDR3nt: TGTGCCAGCAGCTGGGACGGGGTCGGGGAGCTGTTTTTT
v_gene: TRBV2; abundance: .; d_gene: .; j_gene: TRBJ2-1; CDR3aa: CASSEIVREQFF; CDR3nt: TGTGCCAGCAGTGAAATTGTCAGGGAGCAGTTCTTC
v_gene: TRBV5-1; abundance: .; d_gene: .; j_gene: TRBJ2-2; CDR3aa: CASRNAAGAVAGELFF; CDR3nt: TGCGCCAGCAGAAACGCCGCAGGGGCCGTGGCCGGGGAGCTGTTTTTT
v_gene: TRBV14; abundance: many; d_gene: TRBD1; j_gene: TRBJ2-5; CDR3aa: CASSRPGQQETQYF; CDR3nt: TGTGCCAGCAGCCGTCCGGGACAGCAAGAGACCCAGTACTTC
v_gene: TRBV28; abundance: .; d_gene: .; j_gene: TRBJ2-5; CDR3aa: CASSFALWVMYQETQYF; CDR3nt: TGTGCCAGCAGTTTTGCTCTGTGGGTAATGTACCAAGAGACCCAGTACTTC
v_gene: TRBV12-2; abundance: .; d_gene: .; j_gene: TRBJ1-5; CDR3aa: CAPGAGISQPQHF; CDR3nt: TGTGCACCCGGGGCGGGGATAAGTCAGCCCCAGCATTTT
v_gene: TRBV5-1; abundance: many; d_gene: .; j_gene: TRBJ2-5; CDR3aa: CASSSSGETQYF; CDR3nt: TGCGCCAGCAGCTCCTCGGGGGAGACCCAGTACTTC
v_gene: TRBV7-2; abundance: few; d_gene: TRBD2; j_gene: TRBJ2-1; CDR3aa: CASSLRRLAGRDEQFF; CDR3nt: TGTGCCAGCAGCTTAAGGCGACTAGCGGGACGCGATGAGCAGTTCTTC
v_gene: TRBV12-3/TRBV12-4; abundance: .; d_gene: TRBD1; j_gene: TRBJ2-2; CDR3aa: CASSYDRGNTGELFF; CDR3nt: TGTGCCAGCAGTTACGACAGGGGGAACACCGGGGAGCTGTTTTTT
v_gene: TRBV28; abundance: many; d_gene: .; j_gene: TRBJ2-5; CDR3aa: CASRVSRAAQYF; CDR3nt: TGTGCCAGCAGGGTTTCAAGGGCGGCCCAGTACTTC
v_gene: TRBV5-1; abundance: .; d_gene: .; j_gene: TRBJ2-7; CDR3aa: CASSAGYSYEQYF; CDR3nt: TGCGCCAGCAGCGCGGGTTACTCCTACGAGCAGTACTTC
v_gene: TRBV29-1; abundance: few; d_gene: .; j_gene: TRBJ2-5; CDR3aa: CSVEEDGGRETQYF; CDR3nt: TGCAGCGTTGAAGAGGATGGGGGGCGAGAGACCCAGTACTTC